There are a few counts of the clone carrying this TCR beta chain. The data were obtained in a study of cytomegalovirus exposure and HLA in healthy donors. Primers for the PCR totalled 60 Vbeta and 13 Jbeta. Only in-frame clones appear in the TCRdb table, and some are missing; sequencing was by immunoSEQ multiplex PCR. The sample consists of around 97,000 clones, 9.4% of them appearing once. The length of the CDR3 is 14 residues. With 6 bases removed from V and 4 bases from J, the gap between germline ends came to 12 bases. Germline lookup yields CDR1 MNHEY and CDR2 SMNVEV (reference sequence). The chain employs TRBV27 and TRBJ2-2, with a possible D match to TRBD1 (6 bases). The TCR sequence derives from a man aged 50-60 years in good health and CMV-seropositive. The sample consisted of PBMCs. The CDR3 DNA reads TGTGCCAGCAGACCCCCAGGGGTCACCGGGGAGCTGTTTTTT. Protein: CASRPPGVTGELFF.